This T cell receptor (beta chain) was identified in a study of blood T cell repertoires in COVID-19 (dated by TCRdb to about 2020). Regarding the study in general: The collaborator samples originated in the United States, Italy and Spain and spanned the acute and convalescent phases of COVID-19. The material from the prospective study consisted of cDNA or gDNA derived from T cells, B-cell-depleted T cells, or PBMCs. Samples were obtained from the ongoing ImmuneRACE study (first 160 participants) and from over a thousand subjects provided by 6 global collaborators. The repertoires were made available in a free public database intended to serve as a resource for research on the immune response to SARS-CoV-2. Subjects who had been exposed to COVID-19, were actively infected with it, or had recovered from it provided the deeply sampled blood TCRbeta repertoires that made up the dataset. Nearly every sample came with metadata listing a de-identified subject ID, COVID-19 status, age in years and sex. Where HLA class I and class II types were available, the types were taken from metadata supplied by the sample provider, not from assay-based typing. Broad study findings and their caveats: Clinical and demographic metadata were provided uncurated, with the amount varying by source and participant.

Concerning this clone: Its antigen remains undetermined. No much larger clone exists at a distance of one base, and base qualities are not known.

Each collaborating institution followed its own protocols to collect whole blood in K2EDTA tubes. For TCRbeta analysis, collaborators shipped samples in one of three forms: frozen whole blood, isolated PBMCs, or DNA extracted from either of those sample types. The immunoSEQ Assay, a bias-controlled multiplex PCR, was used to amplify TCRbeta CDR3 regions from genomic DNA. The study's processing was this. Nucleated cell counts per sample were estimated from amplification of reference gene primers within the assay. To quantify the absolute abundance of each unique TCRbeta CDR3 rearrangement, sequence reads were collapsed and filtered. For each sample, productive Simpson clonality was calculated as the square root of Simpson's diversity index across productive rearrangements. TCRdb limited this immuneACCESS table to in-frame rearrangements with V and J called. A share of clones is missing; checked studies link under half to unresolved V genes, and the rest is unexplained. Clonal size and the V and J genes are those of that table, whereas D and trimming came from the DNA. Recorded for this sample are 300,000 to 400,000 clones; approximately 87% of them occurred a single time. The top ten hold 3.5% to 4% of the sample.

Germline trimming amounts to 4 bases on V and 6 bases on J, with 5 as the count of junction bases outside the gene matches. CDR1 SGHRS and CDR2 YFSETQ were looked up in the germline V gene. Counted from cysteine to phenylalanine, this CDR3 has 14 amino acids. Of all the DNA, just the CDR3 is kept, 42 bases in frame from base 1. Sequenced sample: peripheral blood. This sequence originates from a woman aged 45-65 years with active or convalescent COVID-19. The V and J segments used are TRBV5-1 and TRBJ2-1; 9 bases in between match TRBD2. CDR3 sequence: CASSISGSANEQFF. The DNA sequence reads TGCGCCAGCAGCATTAGCGGGAGTGCCAATGAGCAGTTCTTC.